This T cell receptor (beta chain) emerged from a study of shared clonotypes between healthy human individuals. Study as a whole: Donor composition was two women and three men, aged 18 to 49. Study conclusions and caveats: A small donor pool kept down the genetic and exposure-history diversity that was represented.

The CDR3 length is 17 residues. V was pared by 4 bases and J by 1 base, with 18 bases between. Germline V gene data show CDR1 as SGHRS and CDR2 as YFSETQ. Points on this clone: Its antigen is not identified.

The repertoire was sequenced with immunoSEQ multiplex PCR; TCRdb's copy has only in-frame clones and lacks some. The sample includes about a million clones, approximately 80% seen only once; the top ten take more than 0.85%. Sequencing was done on a sample of memory CD4+ T cells from PBMCs. Noted subset: CD45RA-negative fraction. The source is a man younger than 30 in good health. Some clones in this sample may be carry-over from other donors' samples. The chain uses TRBV5-1 and TRBJ2-1; D unclear. CDR3 protein: CASSRVPREQSYNEQFF. CDR3 coding DNA: TGCGCCAGCAGCCGCGTCCCAAGGGAACAATCCTACAATGAGCAGTTCTTC. The full variable domain, with the rest looked up from reference TRBV5-1 and TRBJ2-1, is KAGVTQTPRYLIKTRGQQVTLSCSPISGHRSVSWYQQTPGQGLQFLFEYFSETQRNKGNFPGRFSGRQFSNSRSEMNVSTLELGDSALYLCASSRVPREQSYNEQFFGPGTRLTVL.